Here is one T cell receptor (beta chain) with its context. Its antigen is not identified. Random hexamers primed reverse transcription of about 0.45 to 1 ug RNA. TCRdb ran MiXCR on the immunoSEQ multiplex PCR reads and lists one entry per CDR3 protein. The repertoire includes some 180,000 distinct CDR3 sequences, about 94% of them detected once, and 0.099% sits in the top ten. This sample stems from a study of CD8 T cells in Susac syndrome. Study-wide findings and caveats: Susac syndrome CD4+ T cell repertoires showed no clonal expansion.

This CDR3 is built from 14 residues. The germline V gene has CDR1 DFQATT and CDR2 SNEGSKA (reference sequence). The ends were cut back, 4 bases at V and 13 bases at J, with 23 bases in the middle. The receptor was derived from a human donor with Susac syndrome. The J gene is TRBJ2-1, the V gene TRBV20-1; D is possibly TRBD2 (7 bases). Sequencing was performed on CD4+ T cells from PBMCs. CDR3 sequence reads: CSATISNLGGGQFF. The CDR3 DNA reads as TGCAGTGCTACTATTAGCAACTTAGGGGGGGGCCAGTTCTTC.